This record looks at one TCR beta chain sequence and its context. Its target is unknown. Per germline, CDR1 KGHSH and CDR2 LQKENI. With V trimmed by 8 bases and J by 5 bases, 8 bases remained unmatched. The CDR3 loop spans 14 amino acids. These data originate in a study of T cells after yellow fever vaccination. About the study: The SMART-Seq v4 Ultra Low Input method served to prepare the low-cell-number fractions. The study, taken as a whole, reports: Reappearance after the booster was seen for most primary-vaccination clones, at 96% CD4 and 85% to 90% CD8.

The 5'RACE template-switching step produced TCR cDNA and added a universal primer site and UMIs. TCRdb used MiXCR to reprocess the 5' RACE reads, holding one entry per CDR3 protein. The sample yields 300,000 to 350,000 distinct CDR3 sequences, approximately 4% seen once. The receptor was derived from a man aged 18-30 years who received the YFV17D yellow fever vaccine. The sequences come from PBMCs, collected 15 days after the yellow fever booster vaccination. The chain uses TRBV18 and TRBJ1-1; the match to TRBD1 covers 10 bases. The CDR3 spells CASQRQGADTEAFF. DNA for the CDR3: TGTGCCAGCCAAAGACAGGGGGCAGATACTGAAGCTTTCTTT.